Included here is one TCR beta chain sequence, with context. The source of the sample is a study of response to subunit inactivated influenza vaccine. The CDR3 loop spans 13 amino acids. Germline loops: CDR1 LGHNA, CDR2 YNFKEQ. The V end lost 1 base, the J end lost 3 bases, and 6 bases lay between the germline ends. MiXCR, applied by TCRdb to the RT-PCR reads, yields one record per CDR3 protein. The sample lists about 780,000 distinct CDR3 sequences; 15% to 20% were seen once. This TCR came from a man aged 50-60 years who received an inactivated influenza vaccine. The sequences come from PBMCs from blood, collected roughly 5 days after vaccination. This chain connects TRBV4-2 to TRBJ1-2; no firm D call. CDR3 nucleotide sequence: TGTGCCAGCAGCCAAGTCGGGGACTATGGCTACACCTTC. Translated, it gives CASSQVGDYGYTF.